These 5 T cell receptor beta chains came from one sample sequenced in a study of shared clonotypes between healthy human individuals. The table came from immunoSEQ multiplex PCR; TCRdb's copy has only in-frame clones and leaves some out. The sample lists approximately 500,000 clones, 65% to 85% occurring once. Sequenced material: PBMCs. The receptors derive from a woman aged 35 to 49 in good health. Some clones in this sample may be carry-over from other donors' samples.

The rearrangement uses TRBV7-9 and TRBJ2-7, with 10 bases that match TRBD2. The CDR3 runs 18 residues. Germline loops: CDR1 SEHNR, CDR2 FQNEAQ (reference sequence). The V gene end was trimmed by 4 bases and the J gene end by 3 bases; junction bases not matched to a gene: 15. CDR3 nucleotide sequence: TGTGCCAGCAGCTCTGCCACTAGGCCTAGCGGGAGTAACTACGAGCAGTACTTC. It is translated as CASSSATRPSGSNYEQYF.

This rearrangement joins TRBV5-1 to TRBJ2-7; 9 bases are shared with TRBD2. J gave up 5 bases and V 1 base, and 13 bases lay outside the gene matches. The CDR3 consists of 17 residues. Per the germline V gene, CDR1 is SGHRS and CDR2 is YFSETQ. The CDR3 sequence: CASSLLRGAGGSHEQYF. Written as DNA, the CDR3 is TGCGCCAGCAGCTTGTTGAGAGGGGCGGGAGGGTCCCACGAGCAGTACTTC.

The J gene is TRBJ2-5, the V gene TRBV6-5; TRBD2 agrees at 7 bases. This CDR3 contains 15 residues. J gave up 1 base and V 5 bases, and 7 bases lay outside the gene matches. CDR1 and CDR2 from the germline V gene are MNHEY and SVGAGI. The CDR3 loop reads CASSKGIAGQETQYF. The CDR3 nucleotides read TGTGCCAGCAGTAAGGGTATAGCGGGCCAAGAGACCCAGTACTTC.

This clone was detected a few times. The chain has TRBV5-1 and TRBJ2-1; TRBD2 matches 14 bases. V lost 7 bases and J lost 8; bases outside the gene matches: 8. This CDR3 spans 15 amino acids. Germline V gives CDR1 SGHRS, CDR2 YFSETQ. CDR3 amino acids: CASLGTSGSIYEQFF. The CDR3 bases are TGCGCCAGCTTGGGGACTAGCGGGAGTATATATGAGCAGTTCTTC.

As regards this clone: A far larger clone differs by one base, so this is likely a read error. This sequence joins TRBV5-6 and TRBJ2-2, with 8 bases lining up with TRBD1. This CDR3 comprises 17 residues. Germline CDR1 reads SGHDT; CDR2 reads YYEEEE. The CDR3 bases are TGTGCCAGCAGCTTGGCCGGGGAGCAGGGGGCCACCGTGGAGCTGTTTTTT. This encodes CASSLAGEQGATVELFF.